Below, 22 T cell receptor beta chains from the same sample are listed, as sequenced in a study of T cell responses to AZD1222 COVID-19 vaccine. The assay was immunoSEQ multiplex PCR, and TCRdb's table has in-frame clones only and misses some. The table includes 150,000 to 180,000 clones, around nine tenths detected once. Sample: peripheral blood, taken after recovery from COVID-19. The receptors shown here come from an adult who had recovered from COVID-19.

The chain has TRBV6-5 and TRBJ1-5; D is perhaps TRBD1 (5 bases). The germline V gene encodes CDR1 MNHEY and CDR2 SVGAGI. Deletions cut 6 bases from V and 0 bases from J, with 9 bases between. The CDR3 is 14 amino acids. CDR3 sequence (DNA): TGTGCCAGCAGGGGGCCTAATAGCAATCAGCCCCAGCATTTT. Its protein is CASRGPNSNQPQHF.

The rearrangement uses TRBV5-1 and TRBJ1-1; D possibly corresponds to TRBD1 (5 bases). CDR1 is SGHRS and CDR2 is YFSETQ in the germline V gene. Trimming cost V 4 bases and J 6 bases, with 22 bases left between them. The CDR3 loop spans 16 amino acids. The CDR3 is CASSRRASLGRPEAFF. CDR3 DNA: TGCGCCAGCAGCCGGAGGGCTTCGTTGGGGCGCCCTGAAGCTTTCTTT.

The chain is built from TRBV21-1 and TRBJ2-7. TRBV21-1 is given as a pseudogene. This CDR3 spans 18 amino acids. CDR3 residues: CASSIRREGSMTAYEQYF. The CDR3 DNA sequence: TGTGCCAGCAGCATCAGACGAGAGGGGAGTATGACCGCCTACGAGCAGTACTTC.

The chain recombines TRBV6-4 with TRBJ1-1; TRBD1 matches 8 bases. The length of the CDR3 is 17 residues. J was trimmed by 1 base and V by 0 bases; bases with no gene match: 7. The V gene's germline CDR1 is MRHNA and CDR2 SNTAGT. The CDR3 bases are TGTGCCAGCAGTGACTCGCCCTTTGGACAGGGGAACACTGAAGCTTTCTTT. This sequence encodes CASSDSPFGQGNTEAFF.

The chain joins TRBV6-2 or TRBV6-3 to TRBJ1-6; maybe TRBD1 (5 bases). Between the trimmed V and J ends, which lost 4 bases and 5 bases, there was a span of 15 bases. The V gene's germline CDR1 is MNHEY and CDR2 SVGEGT. This CDR3 has 16 residues. The CDR3: CASSWGELRNNSPLHF. For the CDR3, the DNA is TGTGCCAGCAGTTGGGGCGAATTAAGGAATAATTCACCCCTCCACTTT.

This sequence joins TRBV6-5 and TRBJ2-7; 9 nucleotides match TRBD1. The CDR3 totals 13 residues. V dropped 10 bases and J dropped 3; count of bases not matched to a gene: 7. Germline-derived CDR1 and CDR2 are MNHEY and SVGAGI. This CDR3 is CAISTGGRYEQYF. CDR3 bases: TGTGCCATTTCGACAGGGGGTCGCTACGAGCAGTACTTC.

The chain has TRBV7-3 and TRBJ2-1; 10 nucleotides match TRBD2. Germline V gives CDR1 SGHTA, CDR2 FQGTGA. The CDR3 spans 13 residues. Germline trimming cut 2 bases from V and 9 bases from J; bases unmatched to any gene: 1. Here the CDR3 reads CASSLSSGSEQFF. The CDR3 nucleotides read TGTGCCAGCAGCTTATCTAGCGGGAGTGAGCAGTTCTTC.

V and J are TRBV11-2 and TRBJ2-7, with D unclear. Trimming pared 5 bases from V and 0 bases from J, leaving 5 bases between. From germline, CDR1 is SGHAT and CDR2 FQNNGV. The CDR3 is 12 residues long. CDR3 sequence: CASSPLSYEQYF. CDR3 coding DNA: TGTGCCAGCAGCCCCCTCTCCTACGAGCAGTACTTC.

The chain joins TRBV29-1 to TRBJ2-5; TRBD1 agrees at 7 bases. Germline loops: CDR1 SQVTM, CDR2 ANQGSEA. V lost 4 bases, J lost 4 bases, and 9 bases stayed unmatched. The CDR3 has 14 residues. The CDR3 is CSVGDSPFRETQYF. CDR3 DNA: TGCAGCGTTGGGGACAGTCCCTTTCGAGAGACCCAGTACTTC.

The CDR3 here is CASSLGSGGQFF. For the CDR3, the DNA is TGTGCCAGCAGCCTGGGCTCGGGGGGCCAGTTCTTC. The V and J genes are TRBV4-2 and TRBJ2-1; tentatively, D is TRBD2 (7 bases). Trimming took off 4 bases at V and 13 bases at J, with 14 bases between the two ends. This CDR3 spans 12 amino acids. Germline loops: CDR1 LGHNA, CDR2 YNFKEQ.

The V gene is TRBV6-5, the J gene TRBJ2-1; a possible D gene is TRBD1 (6 bases). Germline lookup yields CDR1 MNHEY and CDR2 SVGAGI. V was trimmed by 7 bases and J by 8 bases, leaving 18 bases between them. This CDR3 is 14 amino acids long. This CDR3 reads CASTRQALGDEQFF. CDR3 coding DNA: TGTGCCAGCACCCGACAGGCCTTAGGGGATGAGCAGTTCTTC.

The chain carries TRBV21-1 and TRBJ2-6; the table's D gene call, TRBD1, was not cross checked with the DNA. TRBV21-1 is a pseudogene segment. The CDR3 runs 18 residues. CDR3 residues: CASSKEGVLSSGANVLTF. The CDR3 bases are TGTGCCAGCAGCAAAGAGGGGGTATTGAGCTCTGGGGCCAACGTCCTGACTTTC.

The CDR3 coding sequence is TGTGCCAGCAGCCCTCTGTCAGGGGGATTGGCCGGGGAGCTGTTTTTT. Its translation: CASSPLSGGLAGELFF. The V and J genes are TRBV13 and TRBJ2-2, with 7 bases fitting TRBD1. CDR1 is PRHDT and CDR2 is FYEKMQ in the germline V gene (reference sequence). There are 16 residues in the CDR3. V lost 5 bases and J lost 6; bases outside the gene matches: 12. Using reference TRBV13 and TRBJ2-2 for the parts outside the CDR3, the full variable domain is AAGVIQSPRHLIKEKRETATLKCYPIPRHDTVYWYQQGPGQDPQFLISFYEKMQSDKGSIPDRFSAQQFSDYHSELNMSSLELGDSALYFCASSPLSGGLAGELFFGEGSRLTVL.

CDR3 protein: CASSPQGATNEKLFF. The DNA of the CDR3 is TGTGCCAGCTCACCACAAGGGGCAACTAATGAAAAACTGTTTTTT. The V and J genes are TRBV18 and TRBJ1-4; maybe TRBD1 (5 bases). Trimming took 1 base from V and 0 from J, leaving 6 bases between them. There are 15 residues in the CDR3. Germline V gene sequence: CDR1 KGHSH, CDR2 LQKENI.

This rearrangement joins TRBV13 to TRBJ1-3; the D is unclear. The length of the CDR3 is 14 residues. The ends were cut back, 5 bases at V and 0 bases at J, with 8 bases in the middle. Germline lookup yields CDR1 PRHDT and CDR2 FYEKMQ (reference sequence). This CDR3 is CASSPLGSGNTIYF. The DNA of the CDR3 is TGTGCCAGCAGCCCCCTCGGCTCTGGAAACACCATATATTTT. Drawing the rest from reference TRBV13 and TRBJ1-3, the complete variable domain is AAGVIQSPRHLIKEKRETATLKCYPIPRHDTVYWYQQGPGQDPQFLISFYEKMQSDKGSIPDRFSAQQFSDYHSELNMSSLELGDSALYFCASSPLGSGNTIYFGEGSWLTVV.

The chain combines TRBV20-1 with TRBJ2-2; the D gene is possibly TRBD1 (5 bases). Trimming left V 8 bases short and J 4 bases short, with 8 bases between. The CDR3 consists of 11 residues. Germline V CDR1 and CDR2: DFQATT, SNEGSKA (reference sequence). The CDR3 here is CSTQGTGELFF. The CDR3 nucleotides are TGCAGTACCCAGGGCACCGGGGAGCTGTTTTTT.

V gene TRBV10-3 combines with J gene TRBJ1-1, with TRBD1 matching over 12 bases. Germline CDR1 is ENHRY and CDR2 is SYGVKD. Losses at the gene ends were 10 bases for V and 6 bases for J; bases not matched to a gene: 3. The CDR3 totals 12 residues. The CDR3 spells CATRDRGPEAFF. CDR3 coding DNA: TGTGCCACCAGGGACAGGGGGCCTGAAGCTTTCTTT.

This sequence joins TRBV7-9 and TRBJ2-1; D remains ambiguous. The CDR3 contains 13 residues. V was shortened by 5 bases and J by 4 bases, with 9 bases between the two germline ends. CDR1 and CDR2 from the germline V gene are SEHNR and FQNEAQ (reference sequence). DNA of the CDR3: TGTGCCAGCAGCCCCGGCAGATACAATGAGCAGTTCTTC. Its translation: CASSPGRYNEQFF.

V is TRBV7-9 and J is TRBJ1-3; D gene uncertain. The ends were cut back, 5 bases at V and 0 bases at J, with 11 bases in the middle. This CDR3 region has 15 residues. Germline CDR1 and CDR2: SEHNR and FQNEAQ (reference sequence). The CDR3 loop reads CASSPGRNSGNTIYF. The CDR3 DNA reads as TGTGCCAGCAGCCCCGGACGGAACTCTGGAAACACCATATATTTT.

This chain connects TRBV7-9 to TRBJ2-2; TRBD1 agrees at 9 bases. V gave up 4 bases and J gave up 1 base; unmatched junction bases: 1. The CDR3 is made up of 15 amino acids. Looked up from germline, CDR1 is SEHNR and CDR2 is FQNEAQ (reference sequence). The CDR3: CASSWTGENTGELFF. The CDR3 nucleotides are TGTGCCAGCAGCTGGACAGGGGAGAACACCGGGGAGCTGTTTTTT.

V gene TRBV11-2 combines with J gene TRBJ2-7; 12 nucleotides line up with TRBD2. Trimming at V came to 10 bases and at J to 9 bases, leaving 10 bases not matched to a gene. Germline lookup yields CDR1 SGHAT and CDR2 FQNNGV. The length of the CDR3 is 13 residues. CDR3 coding DNA: TGTGCCATCGGTCTTGGACTAGCGGGATCGCAGTACTTC. It encodes CAIGLGLAGSQYF.

The chain carries TRBV5-8 and TRBJ1-2, with D hard to call. From germline, CDR1 is SGHTS and CDR2 YDEGEE. The ends were cut back, 0 bases at V and 8 bases at J, with 14 bases in the middle. The CDR3 has 14 amino acids. The CDR3 loop reads CASSLGASSSGYTF. The CDR3 DNA is TGTGCCAGCAGCTTGGGGGCTTCATCTAGCGGCTACACCTTC.